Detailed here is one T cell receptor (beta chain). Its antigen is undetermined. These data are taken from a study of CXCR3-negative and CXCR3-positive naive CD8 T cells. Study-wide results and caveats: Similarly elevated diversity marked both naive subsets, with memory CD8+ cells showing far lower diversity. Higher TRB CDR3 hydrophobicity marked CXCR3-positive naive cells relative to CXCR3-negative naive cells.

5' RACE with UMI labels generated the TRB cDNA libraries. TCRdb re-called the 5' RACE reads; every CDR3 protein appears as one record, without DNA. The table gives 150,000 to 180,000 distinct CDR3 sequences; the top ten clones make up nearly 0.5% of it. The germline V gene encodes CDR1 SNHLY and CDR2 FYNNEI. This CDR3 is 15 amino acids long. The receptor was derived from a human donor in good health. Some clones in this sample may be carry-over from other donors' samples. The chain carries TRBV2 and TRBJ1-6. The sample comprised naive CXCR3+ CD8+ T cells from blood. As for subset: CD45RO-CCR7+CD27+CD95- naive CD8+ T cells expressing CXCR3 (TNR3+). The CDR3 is CASSEFRRYNSPLHF.